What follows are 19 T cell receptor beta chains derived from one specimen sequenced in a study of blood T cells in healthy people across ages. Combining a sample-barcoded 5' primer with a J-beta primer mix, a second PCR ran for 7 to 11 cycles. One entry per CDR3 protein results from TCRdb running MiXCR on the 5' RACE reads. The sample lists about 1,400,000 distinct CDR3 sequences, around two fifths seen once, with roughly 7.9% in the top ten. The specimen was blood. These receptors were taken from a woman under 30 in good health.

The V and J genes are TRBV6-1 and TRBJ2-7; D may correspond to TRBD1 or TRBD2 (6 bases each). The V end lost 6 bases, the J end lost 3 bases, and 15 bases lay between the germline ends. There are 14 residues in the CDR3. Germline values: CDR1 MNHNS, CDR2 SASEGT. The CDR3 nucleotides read TGTGCCAGCAGGGGATGGGGGGCGGTCTACGAGCAGTACTTC. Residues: CASRGWGAVYEQYF.

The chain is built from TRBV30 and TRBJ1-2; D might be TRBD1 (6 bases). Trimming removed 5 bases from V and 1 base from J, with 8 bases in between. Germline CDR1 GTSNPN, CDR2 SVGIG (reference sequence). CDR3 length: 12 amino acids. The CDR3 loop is CAWGGRNYGYTF. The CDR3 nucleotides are TGTGCCTGGGGGGGGCGTAACTATGGCTACACCTTC. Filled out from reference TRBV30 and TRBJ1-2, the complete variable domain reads SQTIHQWPATLVQPVGSPLSLECTVEGTSNPNLYWYRQAAGRGLQLLFYSVGIGQISSEVPQNLSASRPQDRQFILSSKKLLLSDSGFYLCAWGGRNYGYTFGSGTRLTVV.

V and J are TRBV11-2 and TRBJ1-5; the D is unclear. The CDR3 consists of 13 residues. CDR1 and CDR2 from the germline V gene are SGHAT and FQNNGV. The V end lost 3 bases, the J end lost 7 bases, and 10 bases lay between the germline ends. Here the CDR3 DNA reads TGTGCCAGCAGCTTCATGGGTGGGCAGCCCCAGCATTTT. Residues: CASSFMGGQPQHF.

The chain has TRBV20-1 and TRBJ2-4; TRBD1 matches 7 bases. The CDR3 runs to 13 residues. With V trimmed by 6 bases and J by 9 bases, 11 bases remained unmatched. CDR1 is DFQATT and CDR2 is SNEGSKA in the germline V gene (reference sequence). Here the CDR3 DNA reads TGCAGTGCCCTCCCACAGGGGTCGGGCATTCAGTACTTC. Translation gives CSALPQGSGIQYF.

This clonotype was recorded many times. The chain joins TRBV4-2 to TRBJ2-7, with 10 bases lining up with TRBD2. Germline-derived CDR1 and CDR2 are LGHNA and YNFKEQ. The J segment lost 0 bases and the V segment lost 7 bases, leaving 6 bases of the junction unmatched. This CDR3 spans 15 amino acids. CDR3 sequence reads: CASTLAGVDSYEQYF. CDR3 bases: TGTGCCAGCACTCTAGCGGGGGTAGACTCCTACGAGCAGTACTTC.

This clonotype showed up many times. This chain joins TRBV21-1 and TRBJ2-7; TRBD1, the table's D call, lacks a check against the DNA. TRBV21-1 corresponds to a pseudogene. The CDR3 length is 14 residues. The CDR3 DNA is TGTGCCAGCACCCTGACAGGGCTTGTGTACGAGCAGTACTTC. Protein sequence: CASTLTGLVYEQYF.

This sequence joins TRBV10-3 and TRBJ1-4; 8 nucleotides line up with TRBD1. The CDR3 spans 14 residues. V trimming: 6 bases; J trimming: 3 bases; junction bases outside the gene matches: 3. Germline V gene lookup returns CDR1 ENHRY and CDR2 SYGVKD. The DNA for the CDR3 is TGTGCCATCAGACAGACAGGGGCTAATGAAAAACTGTTTTTT. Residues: CAIRQTGANEKLFF.

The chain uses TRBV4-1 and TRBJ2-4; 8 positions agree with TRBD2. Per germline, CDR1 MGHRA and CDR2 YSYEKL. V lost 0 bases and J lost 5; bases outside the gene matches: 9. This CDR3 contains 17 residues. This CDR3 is CASSQDRTSKGENIQYF. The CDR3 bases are TGCGCCAGCAGCCAAGATCGGACTAGCAAGGGGGAAAACATTCAGTACTTC.

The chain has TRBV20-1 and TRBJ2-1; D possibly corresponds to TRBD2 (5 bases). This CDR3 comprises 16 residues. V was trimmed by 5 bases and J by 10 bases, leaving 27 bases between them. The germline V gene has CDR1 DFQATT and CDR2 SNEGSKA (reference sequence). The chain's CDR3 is CSAAKPTDWYLREQFF. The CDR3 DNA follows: TGCAGTGCTGCCAAGCCGACGGACTGGTATTTAAGAGAGCAGTTCTTC.

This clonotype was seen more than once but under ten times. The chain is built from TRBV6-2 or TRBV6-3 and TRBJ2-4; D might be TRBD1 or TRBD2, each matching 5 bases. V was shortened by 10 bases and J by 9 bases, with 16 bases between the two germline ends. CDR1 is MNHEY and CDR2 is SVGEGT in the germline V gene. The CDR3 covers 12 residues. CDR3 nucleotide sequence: TGTGCCATCACCCAGGGACGGGGCATTCAGTACTTC. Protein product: CAITQGRGIQYF.

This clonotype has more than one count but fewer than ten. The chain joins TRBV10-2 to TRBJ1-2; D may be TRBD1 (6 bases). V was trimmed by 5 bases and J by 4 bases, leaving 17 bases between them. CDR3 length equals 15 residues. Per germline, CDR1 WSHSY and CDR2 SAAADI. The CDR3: CASSNSGAFGYGYTF. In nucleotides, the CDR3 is TGCGCCAGCAGTAACTCAGGGGCATTTGGCTATGGCTACACCTTC.

This CDR3 reads CASSLFARERVAQYF. The CDR3 DNA is TGTGCCAGCAGTTTATTCGCCCGGGAACGGGTCGCCCAGTACTTC. The chain combines TRBV28 with TRBJ2-7; D possibly corresponds to TRBD2 (5 bases). V dropped 1 base and J dropped 10 bases, with 20 bases sitting between them. The CDR3 has 15 residues. Germline CDR1 is MDHEN and CDR2 is SYDVKM. The full variable domain, with the rest looked up from reference TRBV28 and TRBJ2-7, is DVKVTQSSRYLVKRTGEKVFLECVQDMDHENMFWYRQDPGLGLRLIYFSYDVKMKEKGDIPEGYSVSREKKERFSLILESASTNQTSMYLCASSLFARERVAQYFGPGTRLTVT.

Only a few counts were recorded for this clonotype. The CDR3 region has the DNA TGTGCCAGCAGTTTTACTAGTTCCGGGGAGCTGTTTTTT. Protein product: CASSFTSSGELFF. The chain couples TRBV12-3 or TRBV12-4 to TRBJ2-2; possibly TRBD2 for D (5 bases). The CDR3 is 13 residues long. V was trimmed by 3 bases and J by 6 bases, leaving 8 bases between them.

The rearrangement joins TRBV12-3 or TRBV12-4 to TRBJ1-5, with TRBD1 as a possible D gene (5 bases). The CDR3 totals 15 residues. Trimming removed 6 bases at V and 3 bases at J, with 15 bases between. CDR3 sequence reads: CASSRDAGFNQPQHF. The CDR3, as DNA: TGTGCCAGCAGCAGGGATGCAGGGTTCAATCAGCCCCAGCATTTT.

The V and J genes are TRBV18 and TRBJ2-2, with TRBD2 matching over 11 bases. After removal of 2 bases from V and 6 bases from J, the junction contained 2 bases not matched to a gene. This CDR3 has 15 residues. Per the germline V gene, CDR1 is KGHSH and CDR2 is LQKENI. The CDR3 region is CASSPTSGGSGELFF. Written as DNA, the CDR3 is TGTGCCAGCTCACCAACTAGCGGGGGATCCGGGGAGCTGTTTTTT.

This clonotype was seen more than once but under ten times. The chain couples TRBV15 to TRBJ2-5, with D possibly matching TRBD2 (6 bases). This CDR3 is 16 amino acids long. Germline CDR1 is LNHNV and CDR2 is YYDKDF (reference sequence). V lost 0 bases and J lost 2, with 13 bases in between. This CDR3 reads CATSREKERAQETQYF. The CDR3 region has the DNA TGTGCCACCAGCAGAGAGAAGGAGCGGGCACAAGAGACCCAGTACTTC.

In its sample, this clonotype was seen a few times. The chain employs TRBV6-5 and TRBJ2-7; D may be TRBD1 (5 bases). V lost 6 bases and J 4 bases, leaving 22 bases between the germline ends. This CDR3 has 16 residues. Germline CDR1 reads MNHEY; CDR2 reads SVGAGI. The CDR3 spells CASSSRPDSNLYEQYF. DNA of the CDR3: TGTGCCAGCAGCTCCCGCCCCGACAGTAATCTTTACGAGCAGTACTTC.

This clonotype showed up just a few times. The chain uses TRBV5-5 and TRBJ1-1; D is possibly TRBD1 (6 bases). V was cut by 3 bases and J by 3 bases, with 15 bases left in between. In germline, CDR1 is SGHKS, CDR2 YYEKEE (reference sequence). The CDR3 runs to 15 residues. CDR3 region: CASSWGAGEDTEAFF. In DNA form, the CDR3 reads TGTGCCAGCAGCTGGGGGGCGGGGGAAGACACTGAAGCTTTCTTT.

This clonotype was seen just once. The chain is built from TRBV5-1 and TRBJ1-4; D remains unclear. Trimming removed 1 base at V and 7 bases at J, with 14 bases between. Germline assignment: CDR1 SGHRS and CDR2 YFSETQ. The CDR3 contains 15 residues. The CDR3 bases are TGCGCCAGCAGCTTGTTTATGATGGACCCTGAAAAACTGTTTTTT. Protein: CASSLFMMDPEKLFF. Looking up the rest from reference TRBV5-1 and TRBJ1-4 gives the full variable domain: KAGVTQTPRYLIKTRGQQVTLSCSPISGHRSVSWYQQTPGQGLQFLFEYFSETQRNKGNFPGRFSGRQFSNSRSEMNVSTLELGDSALYLCASSLFMMDPEKLFFGSGTQLSVL.